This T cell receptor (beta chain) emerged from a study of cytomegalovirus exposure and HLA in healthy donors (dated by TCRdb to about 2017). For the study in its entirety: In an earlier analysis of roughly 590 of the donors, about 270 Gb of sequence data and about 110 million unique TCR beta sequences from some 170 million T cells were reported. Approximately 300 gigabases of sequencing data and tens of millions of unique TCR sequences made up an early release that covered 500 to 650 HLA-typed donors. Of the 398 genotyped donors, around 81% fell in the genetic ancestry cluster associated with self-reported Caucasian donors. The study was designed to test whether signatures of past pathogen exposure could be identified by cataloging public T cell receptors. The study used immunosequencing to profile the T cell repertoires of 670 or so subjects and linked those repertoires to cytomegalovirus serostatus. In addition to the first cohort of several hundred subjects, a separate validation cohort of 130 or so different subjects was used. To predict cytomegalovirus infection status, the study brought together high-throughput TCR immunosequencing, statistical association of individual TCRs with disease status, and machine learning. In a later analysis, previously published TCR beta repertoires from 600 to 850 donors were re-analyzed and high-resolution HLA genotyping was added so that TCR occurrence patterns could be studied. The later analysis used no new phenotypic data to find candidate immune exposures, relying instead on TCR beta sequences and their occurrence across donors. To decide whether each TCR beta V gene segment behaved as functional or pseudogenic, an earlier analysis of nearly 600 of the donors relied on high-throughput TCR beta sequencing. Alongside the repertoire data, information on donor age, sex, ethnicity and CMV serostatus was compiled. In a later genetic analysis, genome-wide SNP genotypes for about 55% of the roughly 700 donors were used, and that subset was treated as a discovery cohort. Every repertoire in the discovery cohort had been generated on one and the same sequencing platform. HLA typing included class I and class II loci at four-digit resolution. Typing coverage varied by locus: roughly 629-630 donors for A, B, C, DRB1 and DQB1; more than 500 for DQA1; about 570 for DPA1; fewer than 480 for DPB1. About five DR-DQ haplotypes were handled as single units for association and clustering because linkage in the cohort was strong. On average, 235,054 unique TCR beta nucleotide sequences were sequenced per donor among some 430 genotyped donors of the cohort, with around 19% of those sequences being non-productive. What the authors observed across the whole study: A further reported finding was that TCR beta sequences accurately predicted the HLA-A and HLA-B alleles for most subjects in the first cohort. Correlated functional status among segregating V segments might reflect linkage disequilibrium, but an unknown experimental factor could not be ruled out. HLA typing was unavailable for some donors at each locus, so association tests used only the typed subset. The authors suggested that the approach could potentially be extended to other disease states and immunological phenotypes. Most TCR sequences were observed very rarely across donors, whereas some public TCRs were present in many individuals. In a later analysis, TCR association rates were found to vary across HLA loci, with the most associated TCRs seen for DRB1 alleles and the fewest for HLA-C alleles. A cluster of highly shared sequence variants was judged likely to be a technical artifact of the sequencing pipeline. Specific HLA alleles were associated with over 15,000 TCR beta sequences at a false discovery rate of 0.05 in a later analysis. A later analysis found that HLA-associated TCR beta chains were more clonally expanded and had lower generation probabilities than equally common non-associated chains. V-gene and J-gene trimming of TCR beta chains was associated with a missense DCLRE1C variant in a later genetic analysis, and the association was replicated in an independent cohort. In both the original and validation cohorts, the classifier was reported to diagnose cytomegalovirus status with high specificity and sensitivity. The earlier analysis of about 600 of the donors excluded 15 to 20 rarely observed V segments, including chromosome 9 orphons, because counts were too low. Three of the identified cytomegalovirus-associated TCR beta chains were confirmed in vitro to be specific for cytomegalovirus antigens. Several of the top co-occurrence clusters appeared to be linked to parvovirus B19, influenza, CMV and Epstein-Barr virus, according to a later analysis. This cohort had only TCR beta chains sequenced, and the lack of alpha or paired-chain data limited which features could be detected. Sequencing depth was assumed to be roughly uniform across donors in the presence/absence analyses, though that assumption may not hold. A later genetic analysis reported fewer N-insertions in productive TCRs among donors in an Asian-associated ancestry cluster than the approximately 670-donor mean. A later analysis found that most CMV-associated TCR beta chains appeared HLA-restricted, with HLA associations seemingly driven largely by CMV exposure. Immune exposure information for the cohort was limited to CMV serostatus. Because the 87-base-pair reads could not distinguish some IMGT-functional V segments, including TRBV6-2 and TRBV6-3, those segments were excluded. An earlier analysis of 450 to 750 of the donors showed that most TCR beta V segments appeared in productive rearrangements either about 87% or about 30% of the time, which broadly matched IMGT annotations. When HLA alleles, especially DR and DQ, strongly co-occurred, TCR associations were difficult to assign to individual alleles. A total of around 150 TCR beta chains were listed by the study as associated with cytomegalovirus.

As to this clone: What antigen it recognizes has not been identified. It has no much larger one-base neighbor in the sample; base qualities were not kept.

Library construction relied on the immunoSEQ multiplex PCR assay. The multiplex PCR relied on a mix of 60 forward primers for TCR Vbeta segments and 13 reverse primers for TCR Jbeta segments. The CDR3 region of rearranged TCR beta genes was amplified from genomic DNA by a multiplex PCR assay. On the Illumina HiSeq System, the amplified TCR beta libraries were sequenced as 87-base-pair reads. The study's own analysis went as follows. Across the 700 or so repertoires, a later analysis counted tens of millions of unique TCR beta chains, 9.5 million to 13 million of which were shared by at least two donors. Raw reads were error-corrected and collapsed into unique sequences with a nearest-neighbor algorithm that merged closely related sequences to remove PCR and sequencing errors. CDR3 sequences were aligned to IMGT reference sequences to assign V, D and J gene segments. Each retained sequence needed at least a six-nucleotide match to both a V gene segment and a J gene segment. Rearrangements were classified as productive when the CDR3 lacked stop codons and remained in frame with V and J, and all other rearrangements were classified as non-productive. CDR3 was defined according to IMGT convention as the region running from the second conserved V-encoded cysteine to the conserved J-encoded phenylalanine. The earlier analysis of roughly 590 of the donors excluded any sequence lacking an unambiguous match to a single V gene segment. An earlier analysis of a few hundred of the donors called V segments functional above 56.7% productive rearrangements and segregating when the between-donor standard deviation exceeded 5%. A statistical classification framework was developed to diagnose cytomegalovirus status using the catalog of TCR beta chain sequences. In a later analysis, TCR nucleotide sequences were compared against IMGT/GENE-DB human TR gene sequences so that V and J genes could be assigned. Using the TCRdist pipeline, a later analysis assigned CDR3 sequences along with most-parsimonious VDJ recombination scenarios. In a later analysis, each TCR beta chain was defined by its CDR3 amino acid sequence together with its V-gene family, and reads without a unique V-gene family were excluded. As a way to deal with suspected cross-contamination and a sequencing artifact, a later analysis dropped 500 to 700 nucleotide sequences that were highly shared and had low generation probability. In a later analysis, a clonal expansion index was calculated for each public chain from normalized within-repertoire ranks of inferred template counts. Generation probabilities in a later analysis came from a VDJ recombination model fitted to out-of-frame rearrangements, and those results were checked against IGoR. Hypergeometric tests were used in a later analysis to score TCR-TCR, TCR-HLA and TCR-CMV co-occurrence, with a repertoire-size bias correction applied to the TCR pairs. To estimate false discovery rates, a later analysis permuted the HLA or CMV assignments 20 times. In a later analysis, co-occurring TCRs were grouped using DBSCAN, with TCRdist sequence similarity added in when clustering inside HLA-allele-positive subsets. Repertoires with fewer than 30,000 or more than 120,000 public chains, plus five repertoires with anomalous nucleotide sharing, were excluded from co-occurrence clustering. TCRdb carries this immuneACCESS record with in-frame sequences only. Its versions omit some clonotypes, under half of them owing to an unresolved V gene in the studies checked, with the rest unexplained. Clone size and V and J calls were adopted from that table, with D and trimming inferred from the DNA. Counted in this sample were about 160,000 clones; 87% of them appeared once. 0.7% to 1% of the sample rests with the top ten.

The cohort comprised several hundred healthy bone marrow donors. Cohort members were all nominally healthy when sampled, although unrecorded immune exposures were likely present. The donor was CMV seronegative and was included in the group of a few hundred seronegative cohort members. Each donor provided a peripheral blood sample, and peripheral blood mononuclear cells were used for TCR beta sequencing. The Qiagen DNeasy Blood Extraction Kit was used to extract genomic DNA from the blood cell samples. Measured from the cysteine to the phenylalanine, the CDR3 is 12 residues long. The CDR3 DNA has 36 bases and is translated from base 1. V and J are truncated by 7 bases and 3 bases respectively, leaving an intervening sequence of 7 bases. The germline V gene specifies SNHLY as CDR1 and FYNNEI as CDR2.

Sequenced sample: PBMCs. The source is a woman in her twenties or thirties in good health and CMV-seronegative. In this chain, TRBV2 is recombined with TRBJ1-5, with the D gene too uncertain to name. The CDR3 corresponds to CASTMPNQPQHF. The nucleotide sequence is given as TGTGCCAGCACTATGCCCAATCAGCCCCAGCATTTT.